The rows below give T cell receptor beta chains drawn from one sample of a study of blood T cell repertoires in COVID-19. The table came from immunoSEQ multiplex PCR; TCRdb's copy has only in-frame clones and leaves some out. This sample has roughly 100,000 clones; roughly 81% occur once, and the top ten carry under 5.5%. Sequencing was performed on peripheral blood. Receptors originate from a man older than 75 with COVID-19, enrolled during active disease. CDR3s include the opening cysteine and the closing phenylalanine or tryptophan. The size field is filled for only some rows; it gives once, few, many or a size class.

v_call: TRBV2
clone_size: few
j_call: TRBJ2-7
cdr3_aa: CASSEAALDTSYEQYF

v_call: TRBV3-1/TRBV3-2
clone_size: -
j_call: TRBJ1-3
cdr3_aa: CASSLGIRAGNTIYF

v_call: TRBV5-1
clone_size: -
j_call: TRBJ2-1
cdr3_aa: CASSETGWVDEQFF

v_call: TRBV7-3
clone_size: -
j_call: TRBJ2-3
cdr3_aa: CASSKEGRGTDTQYF

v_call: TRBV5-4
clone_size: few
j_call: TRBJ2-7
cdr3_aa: CASSLGGTNRGRVQYF

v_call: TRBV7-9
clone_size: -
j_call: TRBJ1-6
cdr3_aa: CASRRDSYNSPLHF

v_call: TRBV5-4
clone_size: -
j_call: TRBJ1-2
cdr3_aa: CASSLVPGQVNYGYTF

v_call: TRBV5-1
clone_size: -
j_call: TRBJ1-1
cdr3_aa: CASSLGAGADTEAFF

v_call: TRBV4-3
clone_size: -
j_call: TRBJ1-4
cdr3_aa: CASSQEKRGFEKLFF

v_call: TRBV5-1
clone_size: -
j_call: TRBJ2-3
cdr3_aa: CASSYTTDTQYF

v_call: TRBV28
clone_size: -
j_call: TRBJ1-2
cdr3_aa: CAPHRRGEYGYTF

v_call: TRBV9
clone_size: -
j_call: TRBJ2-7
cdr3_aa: CASSGLAGAGVSEQYF

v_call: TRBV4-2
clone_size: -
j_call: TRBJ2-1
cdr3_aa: CASSQFLGSQGGDNEQFF

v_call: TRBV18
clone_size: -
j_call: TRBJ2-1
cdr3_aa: CASIKNRRSYNEQFF

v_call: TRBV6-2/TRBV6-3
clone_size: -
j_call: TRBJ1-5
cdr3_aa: CASSYTRQGAGDQPQHF

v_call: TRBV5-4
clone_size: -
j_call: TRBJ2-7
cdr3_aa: CASSRTGLYEQYF

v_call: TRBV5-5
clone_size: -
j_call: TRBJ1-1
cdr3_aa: CASSLGTGTEAFF

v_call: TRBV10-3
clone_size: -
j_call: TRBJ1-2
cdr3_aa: CAASAGGMDYGYTF

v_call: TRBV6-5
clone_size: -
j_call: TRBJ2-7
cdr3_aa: CASGPLAGSSYEQYF

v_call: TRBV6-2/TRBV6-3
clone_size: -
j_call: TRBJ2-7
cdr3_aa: CASSYLHYEQYF

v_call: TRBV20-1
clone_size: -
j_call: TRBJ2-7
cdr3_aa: CSASRTDTYEQYF

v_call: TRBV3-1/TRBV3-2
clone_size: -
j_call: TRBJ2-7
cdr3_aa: CASSQESQTQYF

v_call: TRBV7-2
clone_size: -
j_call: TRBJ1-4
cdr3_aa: CASSGFSEKLFF

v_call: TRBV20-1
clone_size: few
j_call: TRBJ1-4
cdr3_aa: CSASLAANEKLFF

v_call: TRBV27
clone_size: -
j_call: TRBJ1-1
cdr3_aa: CASKWGQGAPNTEAFF

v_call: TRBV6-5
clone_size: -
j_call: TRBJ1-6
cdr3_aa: CASRMREQTNSPLHF

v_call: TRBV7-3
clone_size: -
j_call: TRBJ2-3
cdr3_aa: CASSYSGGETDTQYF

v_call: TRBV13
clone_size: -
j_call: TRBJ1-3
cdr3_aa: CASSLGPRGRGNTIYF